This TCR beta chain was retrieved from a study of CD8+ T cells in alopecia areata. Study-wide results and caveats: Affected scalp, especially in alopecia totalis/universalis, had a higher clonality than normal scalp did.

This clone showed up just a few times. Its matching antigen is unknown. Extraction and reverse transcription of RNA yielded cDNA as the sequencing template. Some clones are missing from TCRdb's copy, which holds only in-frame ones; the method was immunoSEQ multiplex PCR. The sample shows approximately 120,000 clones, roughly 50% of them seen only once. The TCR originated in a human donor with alopecia areata. Sequenced sample: NKG2D-low CD8+ T cells sorted from blood.

The CDR3 sequence is CSARTGNSYNEQFF. CDR3 DNA sequence: TGCAGCGCCCGGACCGGTAACTCCTACAATGAGCAGTTCTTC. The chain is built from TRBV29-1 and TRBJ2-1; D is unclear. CDR1 is SQVTM and CDR2 is ANQGSEA in the germline V gene. This CDR3 contains 14 residues. V was pared by 7 bases and J by 0 bases, with 13 bases between.